This TCR beta chain emerged from a study of control samples from healthy donors and cancer patients. The ends were cut back, 4 bases at V and 4 bases at J, with 11 bases in the middle. CDR3 length: 14 residues. Germline V gene data show CDR1 as SGHRS and CDR2 as YFSETQ. Method: immunoSEQ multiplex PCR; TCRdb's copy keeps in-frame clones and lacks some. Of some 120,000 clones in the sample, 88% were seen once. Sequencing used blood. The source of this sequence is a man aged 45-65 years in good health. The gene calls are TRBV5-1 and TRBJ2-2, with a possible D match to TRBD2 (5 bases). The CDR3 sequence is CASSPRTVTGELFF. The CDR3 DNA sequence: TGCGCCAGCAGCCCTCGGACTGTCACCGGGGAGCTGTTTTTT.